This T cell receptor (beta chain) was documented in a study of T cell responses to AZD1222 COVID-19 vaccine. Details on this clone: Its antigen is unknown.

The V gene's germline CDR1 is SQVTM and CDR2 ANQGSEA. CDR3 size: 13 residues. J was trimmed by 1 base and V by 8 bases; bases with no gene match: 7. Study results and limitations: It should be noted that donors were predominantly white British and more often female, and clonal diversity was possibly underestimated.

Clones were sequenced by immunoSEQ multiplex PCR, and TCRdb holds only the in-frame ones, with some missing. The table shows 140,000 to 150,000 clones, with approximately 90% occurring only once. The sequencing used peripheral blood, collected on day 0 of AZD1222 vaccination. The TCR sequence derives from an adult in good health. The chain uses TRBV29-1 and TRBJ1-1; 7 bases match TRBD1. This chain's CDR3 is CSTQTGRNTEAFF. The CDR3, as DNA: TGCAGCACTCAGACAGGGAGGAACACTGAAGCTTTCTTT. The full variable domain, completed using reference TRBV29-1 and TRBJ1-1, is SAVISQKPSRDICQRGTSLTIQCQVDSQVTMMFWYRQQPGQSLTLIATANQGSEATYESGFVIDKFPISRPNLTFSTLTVSNMSPEDSSIYLCSTQTGRNTEAFFGQGTRLTVV.